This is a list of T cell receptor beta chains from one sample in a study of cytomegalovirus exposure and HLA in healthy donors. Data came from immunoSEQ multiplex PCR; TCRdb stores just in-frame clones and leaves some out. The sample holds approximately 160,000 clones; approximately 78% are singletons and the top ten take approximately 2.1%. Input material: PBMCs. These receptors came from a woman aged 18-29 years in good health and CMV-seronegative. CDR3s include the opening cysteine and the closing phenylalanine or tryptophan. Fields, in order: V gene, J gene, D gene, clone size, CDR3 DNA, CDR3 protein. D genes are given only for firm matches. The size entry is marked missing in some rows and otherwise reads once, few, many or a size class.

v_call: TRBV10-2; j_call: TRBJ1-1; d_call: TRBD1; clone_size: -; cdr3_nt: TGCGCCAGCAGTGGGACAGGGATGACTGAAGCTTTCTTT; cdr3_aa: CASSGTGMTEAFF
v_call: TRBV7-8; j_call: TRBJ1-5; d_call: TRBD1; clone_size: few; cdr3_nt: TGTGCCAGCAGCCACACAGGGGGCCATCAGCCCCAGCATTTT; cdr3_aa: CASSHTGGHQPQHF
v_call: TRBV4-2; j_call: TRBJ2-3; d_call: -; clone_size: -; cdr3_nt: TGTGCCAGCAGCCAACTCGCAGGGGAATTAACAGATACGCAGTATTTT; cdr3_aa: CASSQLAGELTDTQYF
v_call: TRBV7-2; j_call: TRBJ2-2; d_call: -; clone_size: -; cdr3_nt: TGTGCCAGCAGCTTTGGTTCTTCGGTCCCCGGGGAGCTGTTTTTT; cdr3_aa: CASSFGSSVPGELFF
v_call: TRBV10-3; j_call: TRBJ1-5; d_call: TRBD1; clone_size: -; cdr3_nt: TGTGCCATCAGAGGGACAGGGGATCATCAGCCCCAGCATTTT; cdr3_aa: CAIRGTGDHQPQHF
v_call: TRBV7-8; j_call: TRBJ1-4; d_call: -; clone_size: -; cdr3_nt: TGTGCCAGCAGCTCGACAGCTAATGAAAAACTGTTTTTT; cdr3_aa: CASSSTANEKLFF
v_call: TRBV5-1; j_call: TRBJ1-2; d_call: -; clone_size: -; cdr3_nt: TGCGCCAGCAGCTTTGGGGCCAGGGCCAACTATGGCTACACCTTC; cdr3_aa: CASSFGARANYGYTF
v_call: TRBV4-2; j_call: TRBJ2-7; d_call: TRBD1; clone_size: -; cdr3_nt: TGTGCCAGCAGCCAAGAGCGGACAGGGGGCTCCGAGCAGTACTTC; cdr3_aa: CASSQERTGGSEQYF
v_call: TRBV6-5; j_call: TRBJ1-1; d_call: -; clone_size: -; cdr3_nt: TGTGCCAGCAGGATTCACGAGGCAGTGAACACTGAAGCTTTCTTT; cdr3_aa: CASRIHEAVNTEAFF
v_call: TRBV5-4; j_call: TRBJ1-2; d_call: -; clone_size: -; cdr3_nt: TGTGCCAGCAGCTTGGCGGACTATGGCTACACCTTC; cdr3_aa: CASSLADYGYTF
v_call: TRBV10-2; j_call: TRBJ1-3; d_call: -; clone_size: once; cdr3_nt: TGCGCCAGCAGTATGGTTCCCGACAGCTCTGGAAACACCATATATTTT; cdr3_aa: CASSMVPDSSGNTIYF
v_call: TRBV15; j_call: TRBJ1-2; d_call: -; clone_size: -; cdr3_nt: TGTGCCACCAGCAGAGCCGCGGGGTTCTATGGCTACACCTTC; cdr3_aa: CATSRAAGFYGYTF
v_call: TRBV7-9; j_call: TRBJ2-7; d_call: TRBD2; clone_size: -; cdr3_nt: TGTGCCAGCAGCTTAGGCGGGGGTCCCTACGAGCAGTACTTC; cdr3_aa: CASSLGGGPYEQYF
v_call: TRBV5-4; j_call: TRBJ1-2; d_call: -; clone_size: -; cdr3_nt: TGTGCCAGCAGCTTGGAGGTAGGGGTGGCCGGCTACACCTTC; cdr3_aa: CASSLEVGVAGYTF
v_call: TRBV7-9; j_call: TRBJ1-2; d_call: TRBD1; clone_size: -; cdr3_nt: TGTGCCAGCAGTCGAGACAGGGCAGGGTATGGCTACACCTTC; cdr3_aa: CASSRDRAGYGYTF
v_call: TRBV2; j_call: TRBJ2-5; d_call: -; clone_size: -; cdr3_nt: TGTGCCAGCATCAGGGAAGAGACCCAGTACTTC; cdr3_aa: CASIREETQYF
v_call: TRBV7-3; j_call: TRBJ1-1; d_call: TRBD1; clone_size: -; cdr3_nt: TGTGCCAGCAGTATAGGGGGCGAAAGCACTGAAGCTTTCTTT; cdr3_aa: CASSIGGESTEAFF
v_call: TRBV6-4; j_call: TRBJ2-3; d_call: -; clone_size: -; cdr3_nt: TGTGCCAGCAGTGTCGGGGGAGCGAGCACAGATACGCAGTATTTT; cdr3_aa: CASSVGGASTDTQYF
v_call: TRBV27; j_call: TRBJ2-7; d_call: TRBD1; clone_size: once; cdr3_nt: TGTGCCACCCGGACAGGGTATACCTACGAGCAGTACTTC; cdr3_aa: CATRTGYTYEQYF
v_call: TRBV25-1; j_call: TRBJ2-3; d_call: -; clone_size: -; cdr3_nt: TGTGCCAGCAGTGGTTCTTCAGATACGCAGTATTTT; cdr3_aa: CASSGSSDTQYF